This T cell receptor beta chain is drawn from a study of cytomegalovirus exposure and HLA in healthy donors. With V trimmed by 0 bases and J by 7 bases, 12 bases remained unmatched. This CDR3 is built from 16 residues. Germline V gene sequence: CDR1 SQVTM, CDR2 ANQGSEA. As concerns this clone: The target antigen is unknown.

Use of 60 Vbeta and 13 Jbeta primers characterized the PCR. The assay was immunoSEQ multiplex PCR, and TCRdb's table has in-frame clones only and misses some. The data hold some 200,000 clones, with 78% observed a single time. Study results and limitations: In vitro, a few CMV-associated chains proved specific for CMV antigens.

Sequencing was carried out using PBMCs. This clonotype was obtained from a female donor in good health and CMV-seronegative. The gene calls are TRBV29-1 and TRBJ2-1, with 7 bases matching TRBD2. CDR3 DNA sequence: TGCAGCGTTGAAGAACGGGGAGGGATACACGAAAATGAGCAGTTCTTC. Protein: CSVEERGGIHENEQFF.